The next 9 T cell receptor beta chains were all read from a single sample in a study of T cell responses to AZD1222 COVID-19 vaccine. Some clones are missing from TCRdb's copy, which holds only in-frame ones; the method was immunoSEQ multiplex PCR. This sample yields over 100,000 clones, of which 90% are seen a single time; around 7% belongs to the top ten. This specimen was peripheral blood, taken on day 0 of AZD1222 vaccination. The receptors here all came from an adult in good health.

The chain employs TRBV7-8 and TRBJ1-5, with 8 nucleotides matching TRBD1. The junction had 7 bases not matched to a gene; V was cut back by 4 bases and J by 5 bases. Germline CDR1 reads SGHVS; CDR2 reads FQNEAQ. This CDR3 contains 15 residues. The CDR3 sequence: CASSWGQGAHQPQHF. For the CDR3, the DNA is TGTGCCAGCAGCTGGGGGCAGGGGGCACATCAGCCCCAGCATTTT.

The rearrangement uses TRBV19 and TRBJ1-4; D might be TRBD1 (6 bases). There are 14 residues in the CDR3. Germline CDR1 and CDR2: LNHDA and SQIVND (reference sequence). V was clipped by 5 bases and J by 3 bases, with 10 bases between them. CDR3 in amino acids: CASSETGPNEKLFF. The CDR3 DNA sequence: TGTGCCAGTAGTGAGACAGGACCTAATGAAAAACTGTTTTTT.

The chain is built from TRBV12-3 or TRBV12-4 and TRBJ1-2; 7 bases align to TRBD1. This CDR3 spans 12 amino acids. Trimming cost V 3 bases and J 7 bases; bases outside gene matches: 2. As DNA, the CDR3 is TGTGCCAGCAGTTTCTCAGGGGGTGGCTACACCTTC. Translated: CASSFSGGGYTF.

This sequence joins TRBV11-2 and TRBJ1-5; D unresolved. Trimming cost V 5 bases and J 3 bases, with 14 bases left between them. The germline V gene encodes CDR1 SGHAT and CDR2 FQNNGV. The CDR3 runs to 15 residues. CDR3 sequence (DNA): TGTGCCAGCAGCCTAGGCCAAGGGCCCAATCAGCCCCAGCATTTT. Protein sequence: CASSLGQGPNQPQHF.

The V and J genes are TRBV5-6 and TRBJ1-4; tentative D call: TRBD1 (5 bases). Germline lookup yields CDR1 SGHDT and CDR2 YYEEEE. Trimming removed 3 bases from V and 8 bases from J, with 17 bases in between. The CDR3 length is 15 residues. This CDR3 reads CASSSGVGAAEKLFF. CDR3 in DNA: TGTGCCAGCAGCTCGGGGGTAGGAGCGGCGGAAAAACTGTTTTTT.

The chain is built from TRBV28 and TRBJ1-5; no reliable D call. The CDR3 length is 14 residues. The ends were cut back, 2 bases at V and 4 bases at J, with 9 bases in the middle. In germline, CDR1 is MDHEN, CDR2 SYDVKM. The CDR3 protein is CASSLPHGNQPQHF. DNA for the CDR3: TGTGCCAGCAGTTTACCCCACGGGAATCAGCCCCAGCATTTT. Variable domain in full (rest from reference TRBV28 and TRBJ1-5): DVKVTQSSRYLVKRTGEKVFLECVQDMDHENMFWYRQDPGLGLRLIYFSYDVKMKEKGDIPEGYSVSREKKERFSLILESASTNQTSMYLCASSLPHGNQPQHFGDGTRLSIL.

This clone showed up just a few times. V is TRBV5-1 and J is TRBJ2-1; TRBD2 matches at 7 bases. The germline V gene encodes CDR1 SGHRS and CDR2 YFSETQ. The CDR3 has 16 amino acids. Trimming at V came to 0 bases and at J to 6 bases, leaving 9 bases not matched to a gene. CDR3 coding DNA: TGCGCCAGCAGCTTGGCTCGGACTAGAGTCATCAATGAGCAGTTCTTC. It specifies CASSLARTRVINEQFF.

This clone was counted between two and nine times. The chain combines TRBV28 with TRBJ1-5, with D unclear. Germline CDR1 reads MDHEN; CDR2 reads SYDVKM. Trimming took 6 bases from V and 9 from J, leaving 12 bases between them. CDR3 length: 12 residues. CDR3 nucleotide sequence: TGTGCCAGCAGCCCCACGATATTGCCCCAGCATTTT. As protein: CASSPTILPQHF.

This clone is deemed medium-sized (0.01 to 0.1%). The chain joins TRBV27 to TRBJ2-7; D is tentatively TRBD1 or TRBD2 (7 bases each). Trimming shortened V by 6 bases and J by 3 bases, and 24 bases separated the two germline ends. This CDR3 contains 17 residues. Germline CDR1 is MNHEY and CDR2 is SMNVEV (reference sequence). CDR3 residues: CASSLIGGDSHYYEQYF. CDR3 DNA: TGTGCCAGCAGCCTTATTGGGGGGGACAGTCACTACTACGAGCAGTACTTC.